Following are 10 T cell receptor beta chains from one sample sequenced in a study of shared clonotypes between healthy human individuals. TCRdb keeps only in-frame clones here, not all; method: immunoSEQ multiplex PCR. The data show 400,000 to 600,000 clones, about 85% seen once. Sequencing input: PBMCs. These receptors all stem from a woman aged 40 to 50 in good health. Some clones in this sample may be carry-over from other donors' samples.

This chain connects TRBV9 to TRBJ2-1, with 12 positions matching TRBD2. Germline V gene sequence: CDR1 SGDLS, CDR2 YYNGEE. This CDR3 contains 21 residues. The V segment lost 0 bases and the J segment 2 bases; nucleotides outside the gene matches: 15. CDR3 nucleotides: TGTGCCAGCAGCGTAGGTAGAGGGCTAGCGGGAGGGCCGGTGGCCTACAATGAGCAGTTCTTC. Translating it yields CASSVGRGLAGGPVAYNEQFF.

The chain links TRBV15 to TRBJ2-1; D remains ambiguous. V lost 1 base to trimming and J lost 4 bases, with 2 bases between them. The CDR3 runs to 12 residues. The germline V gene has CDR1 LNHNV and CDR2 YYDKDF (reference sequence). The CDR3 DNA sequence: TGTGCCACCAGCAGAGGATACAATGAGCAGTTCTTC. Encoded protein: CATSRGYNEQFF.

The chain's CDR3 is CASSRQRGGFAEQFF. The CDR3 region has the DNA TGTGCCAGCAGTCGCCAGCGGGGGGGGTTCGCTGAGCAGTTCTTC. The chain has TRBV6-5 and TRBJ2-1; 10 bases line up with TRBD2. V gave up 5 bases and J gave up 9 bases; unmatched junction bases: 10. The CDR3 length is 15 residues. The germline V gene encodes CDR1 MNHEY and CDR2 SVGAGI.

Worth noting for this clone: At one end the junction does not follow the germline gene, possibly because of a read error. The chain recombines TRBV11-2 with TRBJ2-7; D is uncertain. CDR1 and CDR2 (germline): SGHAT, FQNNGV. The CDR3 consists of 14 residues. In nucleotides, the CDR3 is TGTGCCAGCAGCTTAGGTGTGGGCCTATACGAGCAGCACTTC. Translation: CASSLGVGLYEQHF. Filled out from reference TRBV11-2 and TRBJ2-7, the complete variable domain reads EAGVAQSPRYKIIEKRQSVAFWCNPISGHATLYWYQQILGQGPKLLIQFQNNGVVDDSQLPKDRFSAERLKGVDSTLKIQPAKLEDSAVYLCASSLGVGLYEQHFGPGTRLTVT.

V and J are TRBV2 and TRBJ2-1, with D perhaps being TRBD1 or TRBD2 (6 bases each). Trimming stripped 8 bases from V and 9 bases from J, with 14 bases between. This CDR3 has 12 residues. Germline values: CDR1 SNHLY, CDR2 FYNNEI. CDR3 DNA: TGTGCCAGCCGTTCCGGGGGCGGTGAGCAGTTCTTC. Translation: CASRSGGGEQFF.

The V call is TRBV14, the J call TRBJ2-7; 7 nucleotides align to TRBD1. Germline V gives CDR1 SGHDN, CDR2 FVKESK. The J segment lost 3 bases and the V segment lost 4 bases, leaving 3 bases of the junction unmatched. The CDR3 has 13 residues. The DNA of the CDR3 is TGTGCCAGCAGCCGTCGGGACAGCTACGAGCAGTACTTC. Translated: CASSRRDSYEQYF.

The chain couples TRBV21-1 to TRBJ1-5; no DNA check was done on the table's D call, TRBD1. TRBV21-1 is designated a pseudogene. This CDR3 contains 11 residues. The CDR3 here is CASSTDQPQHF. CDR3 nucleotides: TGTGCCAGCAGCACAGATCAGCCCCAGCATTTT.

The rearrangement joins TRBV5-4 to TRBJ2-7; TRBD1 is a possible D gene (6 bases). CDR3 size: 13 residues. CDR1 is SGHNT, CDR2 YYREEE, per germline (reference sequence). Trimming removed 5 bases from V and 2 bases from J, with 11 bases in between. CDR3 sequence reads: CASSPDRTYEQYF. CDR3 sequence (DNA): TGTGCCAGCAGTCCAGACAGGACCTACGAGCAGTACTTC.

This chain joins TRBV11-2 and TRBJ2-1; 10 positions match TRBD2. Germline CDR1 SGHAT, CDR2 FQNNGV. V trimming: 5 bases; J trimming: 2 bases; junction bases outside the gene matches: 15. There are 19 residues in the CDR3. This CDR3 is CASSAHPTVAGGAYNEQFF. The CDR3 DNA is TGTGCCAGCAGCGCCCACCCGACGGTAGCGGGAGGCGCCTACAATGAGCAGTTCTTC.

The sample holds a few counts of this clone. This chain connects TRBV2 to TRBJ2-7; D unresolved. V was clipped by 3 bases and J by 2 bases, with 11 bases between them. The CDR3 length is 14 residues. Germline V gene data show CDR1 as SNHLY and CDR2 as FYNNEI. Written as DNA, the CDR3 is TGTGCCAGCAGTGAGTTGTGGGATGCCTACGAGCAGTACTTC. It encodes CASSELWDAYEQYF.